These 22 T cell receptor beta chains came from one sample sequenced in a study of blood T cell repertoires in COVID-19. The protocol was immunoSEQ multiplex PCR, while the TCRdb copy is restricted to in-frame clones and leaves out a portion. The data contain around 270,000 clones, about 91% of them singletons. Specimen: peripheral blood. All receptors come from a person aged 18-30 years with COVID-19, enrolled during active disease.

CDR3 amino acids: CAISEFDLAGGADTQYF. DNA for the CDR3: TGTGCCATCAGTGAGTTTGATTTGGCGGGAGGCGCAGATACGCAGTATTTT. The chain combines TRBV10-3 with TRBJ2-3, with 8 bases identical to TRBD2. The CDR3 is 17 residues long. Germline V gives CDR1 ENHRY, CDR2 SYGVKD. V lost 1 base, J lost 4 bases, and 10 bases stayed unmatched.

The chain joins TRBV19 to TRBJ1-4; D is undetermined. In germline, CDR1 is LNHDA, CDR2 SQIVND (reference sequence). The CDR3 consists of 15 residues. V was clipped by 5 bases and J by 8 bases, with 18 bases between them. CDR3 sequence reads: CASSPETAPGEKLFF. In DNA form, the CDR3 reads TGTGCCAGTAGTCCCGAGACCGCGCCGGGGGAAAAACTGTTTTTT. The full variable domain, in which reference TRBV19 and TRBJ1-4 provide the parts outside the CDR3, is DGGITQSPKYLFRKEGQNVTLSCEQNLNHDAMYWYRQDPGQGLRLIYYSQIVNDFQKGDIAEGYSVSREKKESFPLTVTSAQKNPTAFYLCASSPETAPGEKLFFGSGTQLSVL.

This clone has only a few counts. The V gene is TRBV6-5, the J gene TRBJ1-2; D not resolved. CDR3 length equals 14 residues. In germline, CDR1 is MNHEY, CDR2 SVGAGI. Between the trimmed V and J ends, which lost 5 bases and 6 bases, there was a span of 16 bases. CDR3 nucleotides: TGTGCCAGCAGTCCCGGGCGGGGTAGCGATGGCTACACCTTC. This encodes CASSPGRGSDGYTF.

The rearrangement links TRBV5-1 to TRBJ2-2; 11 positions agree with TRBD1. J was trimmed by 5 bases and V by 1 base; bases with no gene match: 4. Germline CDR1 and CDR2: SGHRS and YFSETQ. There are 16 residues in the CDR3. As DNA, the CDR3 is TGCGCCAGCAGCTTGTATGGGACAGGGGGAACCGGGGAGCTGTTTTTT. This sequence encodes CASSLYGTGGTGELFF.

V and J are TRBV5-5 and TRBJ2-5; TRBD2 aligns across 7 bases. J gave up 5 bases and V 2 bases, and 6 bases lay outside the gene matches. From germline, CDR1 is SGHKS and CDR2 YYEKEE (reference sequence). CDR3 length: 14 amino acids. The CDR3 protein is CASSLPAGRETQYF. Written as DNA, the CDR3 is TGTGCCAGCAGCTTACCAGCGGGAAGGGAGACCCAGTACTTC.

DNA of the CDR3: TGTGCCAGCAGCCGTAGCGGTAGCACAGATACGCAGTATTTT. This encodes CASSRSGSTDTQYF. This rearrangement joins TRBV7-3 to TRBJ2-3, with TRBD2 as a possible D gene (6 bases). Trimming took 5 bases from V and 0 from J, leaving 9 bases between them. This CDR3 has 14 amino acids. Germline CDR1 and CDR2: SGHTA and FQGTGA.

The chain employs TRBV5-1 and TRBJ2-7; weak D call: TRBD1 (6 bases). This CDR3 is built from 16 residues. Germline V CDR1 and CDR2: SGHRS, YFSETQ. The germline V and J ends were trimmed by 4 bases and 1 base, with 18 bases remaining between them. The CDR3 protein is CASSLDPGVMSYEQYF. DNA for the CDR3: TGCGCCAGCAGCCTCGATCCAGGGGTTATGTCCTACGAGCAGTACTTC.

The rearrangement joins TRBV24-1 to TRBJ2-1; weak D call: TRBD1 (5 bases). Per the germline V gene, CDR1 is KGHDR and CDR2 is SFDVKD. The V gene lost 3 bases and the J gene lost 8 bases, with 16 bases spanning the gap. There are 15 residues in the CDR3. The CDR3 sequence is CATSDREVLGHEQFF. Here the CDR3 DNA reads TGTGCCACCAGTGATCGAGAAGTTTTGGGGCATGAGCAGTTCTTC.

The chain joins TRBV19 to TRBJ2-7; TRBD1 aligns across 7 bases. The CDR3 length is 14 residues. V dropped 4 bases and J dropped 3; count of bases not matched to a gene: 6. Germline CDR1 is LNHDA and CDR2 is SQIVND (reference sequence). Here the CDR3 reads CASSTPGQIYEQYF. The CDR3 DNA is TGTGCCAGTAGTACTCCGGGACAGATCTACGAGCAGTACTTC. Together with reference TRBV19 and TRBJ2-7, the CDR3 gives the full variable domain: DGGITQSPKYLFRKEGQNVTLSCEQNLNHDAMYWYRQDPGQGLRLIYYSQIVNDFQKGDIAEGYSVSREKKESFPLTVTSAQKNPTAFYLCASSTPGQIYEQYFGPGTRLTVT.

The chain's CDR3 is CASSPGGEQYF. In DNA form, the CDR3 reads TGTGCCAGCAGCCCCGGGGGCGAGCAGTACTTC. The chain couples TRBV11-2 to TRBJ2-7, with D tentatively TRBD2 (6 bases). Germline V gene data show CDR1 as SGHAT and CDR2 as FQNNGV. Trimming shortened V by 5 bases and J by 6 bases, and 8 bases separated the two germline ends. This CDR3 spans 11 amino acids. Full variable domain (missing parts from reference TRBV11-2 and TRBJ2-7): EAGVAQSPRYKIIEKRQSVAFWCNPISGHATLYWYQQILGQGPKLLIQFQNNGVVDDSQLPKDRFSAERLKGVDSTLKIQPAKLEDSAVYLCASSPGGEQYFGPGTRLTVT.

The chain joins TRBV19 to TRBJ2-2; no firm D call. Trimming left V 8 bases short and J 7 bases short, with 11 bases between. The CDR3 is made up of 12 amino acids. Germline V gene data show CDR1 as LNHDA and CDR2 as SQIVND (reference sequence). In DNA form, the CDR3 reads TGTGCCAGTCTTGGGCTCGTCGGGGAGCTGTTTTTT. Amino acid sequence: CASLGLVGELFF.

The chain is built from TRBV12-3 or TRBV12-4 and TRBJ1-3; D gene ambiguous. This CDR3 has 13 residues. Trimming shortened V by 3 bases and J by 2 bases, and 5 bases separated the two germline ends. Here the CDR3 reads CASSLSAGNTIYF. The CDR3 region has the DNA TGTGCCAGCAGTTTGTCTGCTGGAAACACCATATATTTT.

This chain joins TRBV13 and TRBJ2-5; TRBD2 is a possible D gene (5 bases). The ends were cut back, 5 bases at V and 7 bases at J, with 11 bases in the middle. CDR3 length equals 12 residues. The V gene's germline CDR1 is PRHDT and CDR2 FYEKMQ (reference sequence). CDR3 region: CASSTGVGTQYF. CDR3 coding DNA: TGTGCCAGCAGCACCGGGGTTGGGACCCAGTACTTC.

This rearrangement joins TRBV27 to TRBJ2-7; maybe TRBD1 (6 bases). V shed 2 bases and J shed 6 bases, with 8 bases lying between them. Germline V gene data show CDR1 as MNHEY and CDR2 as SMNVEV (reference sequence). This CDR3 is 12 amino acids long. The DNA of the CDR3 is TGTGCCAGCAGTTTAACAGGGACCGAGCAGTACTTC. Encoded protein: CASSLTGTEQYF.

This chain's CDR3 is CASSLNRGQDSPLHF. CDR3 nucleotide sequence: TGTGCCAGCAGCCTAAACAGGGGGCAGGATTCACCCCTCCACTTT. The rearrangement joins TRBV4-2 to TRBJ1-6; TRBD1 aligns across 9 bases. The trim removed 4 bases at V and 8 bases at J, leaving 6 bases unmatched. The CDR3 is made up of 15 amino acids. Germline-derived CDR1 and CDR2 are LGHNA and YNFKEQ.

The CDR3 nucleotides are TGTGCCAGCAGCTTACTGACCTTGGTGGATGCGGCCCAGTACTTC. It is translated as CASSLLTLVDAAQYF. This chain uses TRBV7-2 with TRBJ2-5; D remains unclear. CDR3 length equals 15 residues. Germline CDR1 and CDR2: SGHTA and FQGNSA. The V end lost 2 bases, the J end lost 9 bases, and 19 bases lay between the germline ends.

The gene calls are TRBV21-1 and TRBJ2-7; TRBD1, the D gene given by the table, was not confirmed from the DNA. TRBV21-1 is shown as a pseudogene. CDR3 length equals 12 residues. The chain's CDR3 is CASSARHHEQYF. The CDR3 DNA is TGTGCCAGCAGCGCTCGACACCACGAGCAGTACTTC.

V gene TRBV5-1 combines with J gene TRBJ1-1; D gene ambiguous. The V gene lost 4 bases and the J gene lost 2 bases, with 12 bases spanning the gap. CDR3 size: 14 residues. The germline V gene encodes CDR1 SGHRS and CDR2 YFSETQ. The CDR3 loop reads CASSPGTINTEAFF. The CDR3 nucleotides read TGCGCCAGCAGCCCGGGTACAATTAACACTGAAGCTTTCTTT.

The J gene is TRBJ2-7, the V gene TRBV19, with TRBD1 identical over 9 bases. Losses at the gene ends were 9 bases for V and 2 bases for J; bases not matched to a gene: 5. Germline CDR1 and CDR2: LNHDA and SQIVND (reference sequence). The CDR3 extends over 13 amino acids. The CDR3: CASGQGTAYEQYF. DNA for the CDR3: TGTGCCAGCGGACAGGGGACGGCCTACGAGCAGTACTTC.

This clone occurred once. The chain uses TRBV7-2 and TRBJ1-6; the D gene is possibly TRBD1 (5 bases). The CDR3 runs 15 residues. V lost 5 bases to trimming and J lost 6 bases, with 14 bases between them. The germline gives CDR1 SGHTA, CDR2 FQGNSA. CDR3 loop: CASSTGGGFNSPLHF. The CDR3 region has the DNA TGTGCCAGCAGCACCGGTGGGGGGTTTAATTCACCCCTCCACTTT.

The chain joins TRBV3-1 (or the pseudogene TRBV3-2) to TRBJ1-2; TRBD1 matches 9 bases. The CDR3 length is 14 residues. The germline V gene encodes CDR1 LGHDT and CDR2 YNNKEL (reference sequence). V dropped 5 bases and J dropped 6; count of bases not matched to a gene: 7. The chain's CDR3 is CASSSRDRDNGYTF. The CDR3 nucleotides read TGTGCCAGCAGCTCCCGGGACAGGGACAATGGCTACACCTTC.

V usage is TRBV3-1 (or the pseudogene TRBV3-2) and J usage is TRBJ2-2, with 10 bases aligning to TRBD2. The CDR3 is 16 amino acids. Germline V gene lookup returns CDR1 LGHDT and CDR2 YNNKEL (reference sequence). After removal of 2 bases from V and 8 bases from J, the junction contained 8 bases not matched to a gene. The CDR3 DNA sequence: TGTGCCAGCAGCCAATACCTAGCGGGAGCTGGTGGGGAGCTGTTTTTT. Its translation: CASSQYLAGAGGELFF.